This TCR beta chain appears in the sequencing data of a study of cytomegalovirus exposure and HLA in healthy donors. General study findings and limits: Trimming of TCR beta V- and J-genes showed a link, identified in a later analysis, to a missense DCLRE1C variant.

Vbeta (60) and Jbeta (13) primers were used in the PCR. Measured with immunoSEQ multiplex PCR; TCRdb has only the in-frame clones, and not every one. Here the sample spans around 150,000 clones, about three fifths being singletons. Germline-derived CDR1 and CDR2 are LNHNV and YYDKDF (reference sequence). The CDR3 spans 14 residues. Trimming took 6 bases from V and 5 from J; bases not matched to a gene: 6. Remarks on this clone: No antigen is known for it.

The gene calls are TRBV15 and TRBJ2-3, with 9 bases identical to TRBD1. The TCR comes from an older woman in good health and CMV-seropositive. The specimen sequenced was PBMCs. In DNA form, the CDR3 reads TGTGCCACCAGTGGGACAGGGATGAGAGATACGCAGTATTTT. Protein product: CATSGTGMRDTQYF.